Listed below are T cell receptor beta chains from one sample, sequenced in a study of blood T cell repertoires in COVID-19. TCRdb's copy holds only in-frame clones and misses some; the assay was immunoSEQ multiplex PCR. The table has fewer than 500,000 clones, roughly 90% seen once. Sequencing was performed on PBMCs or T cells enriched from blood (not recorded which). These receptors were collected from a woman aged 30 to 39 with acute COVID-19. Each CDR3 is given with its conserved first and last residue. The D gene is left open where the match is weak. Clone size appears in some rows only: once, few, many, or a class for an expanded clone.

V gene: TRBV7-9; clone size: once; J gene: TRBJ1-1; D gene: TRBD1; CDR3 DNA: TGTGCCAGCAGCCCGGGACAGAAGAACACTGAAGCTTTCTTT; CDR3 protein: CASSPGQKNTEAFF
V gene: TRBV27; clone size: NA; J gene: TRBJ2-2; D gene: NA; CDR3 DNA: TGTGCCAGCAGTTTCACGGGGGCCGGGGAGCTGTTTTTT; CDR3 protein: CASSFTGAGELFF
V gene: TRBV7-2; clone size: NA; J gene: TRBJ1-2; D gene: TRBD1; CDR3 DNA: TGTGCCAGCAGCCGCGACAGGGATACATGGAGCTACACCTTC; CDR3 protein: CASSRDRDTWSYTF
V gene: TRBV7-2; clone size: NA; J gene: TRBJ2-3; D gene: TRBD1; CDR3 DNA: TGTGCCAGCAGCTCCGGACAGGGAGATACGCAGTATTTT; CDR3 protein: CASSSGQGDTQYF
V gene: TRBV10-1; clone size: once; J gene: TRBJ2-1; D gene: TRBD1; CDR3 DNA: TGCGCCAGCAGTGAAGGGACAGGGCCCTACAATGAGCAGTTCTTC; CDR3 protein: CASSEGTGPYNEQFF
V gene: TRBV27; clone size: NA; J gene: TRBJ2-2; D gene: TRBD2; CDR3 DNA: TGTGCCAGCAGTTTGTCGGCCGGGACTAGCGGGAGAATCCCAACGAACACCGGGGAGCTGTTTTTT; CDR3 protein: CASSLSAGTSGRIPTNTGELFF
V gene: TRBV6-5; clone size: NA; J gene: TRBJ1-1; D gene: NA; CDR3 DNA: TGTGCCAGCAGTTACTCGATAGCGGGGAACACTGAAGCTTTCTTT; CDR3 protein: CASSYSIAGNTEAFF
V gene: TRBV23-1; clone size: few; J gene: TRBJ1-6; D gene: NA; CDR3 DNA: TGCGCCAGCAGCCGAAGACCCAGGTCCCTCCACTTT; CDR3 protein: CASSRRPRSLHF
V gene: TRBV12-2; clone size: NA; J gene: TRBJ2-1; D gene: NA; CDR3 DNA: TGTGCAAGTCGCTTAGCTTGGCAGTGCTCCTACAATGAGCAGTTCTTC; CDR3 protein: CASRLAWQCSYNEQFF
V gene: TRBV24-1; clone size: NA; J gene: TRBJ1-1; D gene: NA; CDR3 DNA: TGTGCCACCAGTGATTTCGACAGACCCACTGAAGCTTTCTTT; CDR3 protein: CATSDFDRPTEAFF
V gene: TRBV3-1/TRBV3-2; clone size: NA; J gene: TRBJ1-4; D gene: NA; CDR3 DNA: TGTGCCAGCAGCCAAGGGGAGGGGTGGGAAAAACTGTTTTTT; CDR3 protein: CASSQGEGWEKLFF
V gene: TRBV4-1; clone size: NA; J gene: TRBJ1-5; D gene: NA; CDR3 DNA: TGCGCCAGCAGCCAAGTGGACCGAGACAGCAGGCCCCAGCATTTT; CDR3 protein: CASSQVDRDSRPQHF
V gene: TRBV18; clone size: once; J gene: TRBJ2-2; D gene: NA; CDR3 DNA: TGTGCCAGCTCACCAAGGAGTTTGGACACCGGGGAGCTGTTTTTT; CDR3 protein: CASSPRSLDTGELFF
V gene: TRBV5-6; clone size: NA; J gene: TRBJ2-1; D gene: TRBD2; CDR3 DNA: TGTGCCAGCAGCTTACTAGCGGACAGCAATGAGCAGTTCTTC; CDR3 protein: CASSLLADSNEQFF
V gene: TRBV5-1; clone size: NA; J gene: TRBJ2-3; D gene: NA; CDR3 DNA: TGCGCCAGCAGCCCTGGAGGGGGGGCCCCAGATACGCAGTATTTT; CDR3 protein: CASSPGGGAPDTQYF
V gene: TRBV4-1; clone size: NA; J gene: TRBJ1-1; D gene: NA; CDR3 DNA: TGCGCCAGCAGCCAATTCTTGGAGGACACTGAAGCTTTCTTT; CDR3 protein: CASSQFLEDTEAFF
V gene: TRBV24-1; clone size: NA; J gene: TRBJ2-7; D gene: NA; CDR3 DNA: TGTGCCACCAGTTTGTCAGGGTCATACGAGCAGTACTTC; CDR3 protein: CATSLSGSYEQYF
V gene: TRBV6-1; clone size: NA; J gene: TRBJ2-1; D gene: TRBD1; CDR3 DNA: TGTGCCAGCAGTGGAGCCGGGACAGGAAACAATGAGCAGTTCTTC; CDR3 protein: CASSGAGTGNNEQFF
V gene: TRBV7-2; clone size: few; J gene: TRBJ1-2; D gene: TRBD1; CDR3 DNA: TGTGCCAGCAGCTCCGGACAGGGGAACTATGGCTACACCTTC; CDR3 protein: CASSSGQGNYGYTF
V gene: TRBV7-6; clone size: few; J gene: TRBJ2-1; D gene: TRBD2; CDR3 DNA: TGTGCCAGCAGTTGGACTAGCGGGGGTTTCAATGAGCAGTTCTTC; CDR3 protein: CASSWTSGGFNEQFF
V gene: TRBV3-1/TRBV3-2; clone size: NA; J gene: TRBJ1-1; D gene: TRBD1; CDR3 DNA: TGTGCCAGCAGCCAAGATTATTGGCAGGGGGTTATGAACACTGAAGCTTTCTTT; CDR3 protein: CASSQDYWQGVMNTEAFF
V gene: TRBV13; clone size: NA; J gene: TRBJ1-1; D gene: NA; CDR3 DNA: TGTGCCAGCAGCCCGAGCGGGGGTCTGACTGAAGCTTTCTTT; CDR3 protein: CASSPSGGLTEAFF
V gene: TRBV7-3; clone size: NA; J gene: TRBJ1-4; D gene: TRBD1; CDR3 DNA: TGTGCCAGCAGCCGGACAGGGACTGTAACTAATGAAAAACTGTTTTTT; CDR3 protein: CASSRTGTVTNEKLFF
V gene: TRBV5-4; clone size: NA; J gene: TRBJ1-2; D gene: TRBD1; CDR3 DNA: TGTGCCAGCAGCTTCGGGACAGACTATGGCTACACCTTC; CDR3 protein: CASSFGTDYGYTF
V gene: TRBV27; clone size: NA; J gene: TRBJ2-2; D gene: NA; CDR3 DNA: TGTGCGTCGCAGGGGGGCTACACCGGGGAGCTGTTTTTT; CDR3 protein: CASQGGYTGELFF
V gene: TRBV10-3; clone size: NA; J gene: TRBJ2-1; D gene: NA; CDR3 DNA: TGTGCCATCAGTGATTTGGGCCAGACCGACAATGAGCAGTTCTTC; CDR3 protein: CAISDLGQTDNEQFF
V gene: TRBV11-2; clone size: NA; J gene: TRBJ1-1; D gene: NA; CDR3 DNA: TGTGCCAGCAGCTTAGAGGCCGTGACTGAAGCTTTCTTT; CDR3 protein: CASSLEAVTEAFF
V gene: TRBV21-1; clone size: once; J gene: TRBJ2-2; D gene: NA; CDR3 DNA: TGTGCCAGCAGCCCCTTGAAGCGACCGACAGGGCAAGTCGGGGAGCTGTTTTTT; CDR3 protein: CASSPLKRPTGQVGELFF
V gene: TRBV19; clone size: NA; J gene: TRBJ2-7; D gene: NA; CDR3 DNA: TGTGCCAGTAGTATAGGGGGCAGTTCCTACGAGCAGTACTTC; CDR3 protein: CASSIGGSSYEQYF
V gene: TRBV5-1; clone size: NA; J gene: TRBJ1-2; D gene: TRBD1; CDR3 DNA: TGCGCCAGTGTCCCGGGACAGGGTGGTTTGCATGGCTACACCTTC; CDR3 protein: CASVPGQGGLHGYTF
V gene: TRBV7-9; clone size: NA; J gene: TRBJ1-2; D gene: TRBD1; CDR3 DNA: TGTGCCAGCAGTAAAGTGGCAGGGGGCGTCTATGGCTACACCTTC; CDR3 protein: CASSKVAGGVYGYTF
V gene: TRBV6-5; clone size: NA; J gene: TRBJ1-4; D gene: TRBD1; CDR3 DNA: TGTGCCAGCAGTCCCGGACAGGAGCGACTGTTTTTT; CDR3 protein: CASSPGQERLFF
V gene: TRBV6-5; clone size: NA; J gene: TRBJ2-7; D gene: NA; CDR3 DNA: TGTGCCAGCAAAATGGGGGGGGCTTCCTACGAGCAGTACTTC; CDR3 protein: CASKMGGASYEQYF
V gene: TRBV7-3; clone size: once; J gene: TRBJ2-1; D gene: TRBD2; CDR3 DNA: TGTGCCAGCAGCTCCCGATTTCAAACTAGCGACAAGGGGTCCAATGAGCAGTTCTTC; CDR3 protein: CASSSRFQTSDKGSNEQFF
V gene: TRBV19; clone size: NA; J gene: TRBJ1-1; D gene: TRBD1; CDR3 DNA: TGTGCCAGTAGTCTCACCGGGACAGGGGGCTGGACTGAAGCTTTCTTT; CDR3 protein: CASSLTGTGGWTEAFF
V gene: TRBV3-1/TRBV3-2; clone size: NA; J gene: TRBJ1-2; D gene: NA; CDR3 DNA: TGTGCCAGCAGACCGACACCTTACTATGGCTACACCTTC; CDR3 protein: CASRPTPYYGYTF
V gene: TRBV18; clone size: NA; J gene: TRBJ1-2; D gene: TRBD1; CDR3 DNA: TGTGCCAGCTCACCTAAACCGACAGGGCTCAAAGCTAACTATGGCTACACCTTC; CDR3 protein: CASSPKPTGLKANYGYTF